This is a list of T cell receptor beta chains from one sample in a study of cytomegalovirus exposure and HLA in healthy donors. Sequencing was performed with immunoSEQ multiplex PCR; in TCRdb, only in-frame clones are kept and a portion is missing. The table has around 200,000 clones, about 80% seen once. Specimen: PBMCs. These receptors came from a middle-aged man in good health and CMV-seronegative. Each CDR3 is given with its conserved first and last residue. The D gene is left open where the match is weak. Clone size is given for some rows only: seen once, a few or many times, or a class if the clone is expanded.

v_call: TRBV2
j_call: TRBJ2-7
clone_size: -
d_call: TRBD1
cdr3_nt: TGTGCCAGCAGTGAAGGGGGGGACAGGGAATCCTTCGAGCAGTACTTC
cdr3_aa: CASSEGGDRESFEQYF

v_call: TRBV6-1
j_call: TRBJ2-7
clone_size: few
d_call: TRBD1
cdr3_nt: TGTGCCGGCACAGACAGGGCTAGGTACGAGCAGTACTTC
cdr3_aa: CAGTDRARYEQYF

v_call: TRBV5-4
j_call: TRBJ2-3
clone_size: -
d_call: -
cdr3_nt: TGTGCCAGCAGCAAGGAGTTGGCTCTGAGCACAGATACGCAGTATTTT
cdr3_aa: CASSKELALSTDTQYF

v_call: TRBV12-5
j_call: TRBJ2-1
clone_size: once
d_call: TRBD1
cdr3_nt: TGTGCTAGTGGGAAATCGACAGGGGCTCTGAATGAGCAGTTCTTC
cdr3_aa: CASGKSTGALNEQFF

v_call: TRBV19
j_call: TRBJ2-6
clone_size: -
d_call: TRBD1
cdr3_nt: TGTGCCAGTCCCTGCCTAGGGACAGGGAGATTGACTGGGGCCAACGTCCTGACTTTC
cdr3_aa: CASPCLGTGRLTGANVLTF

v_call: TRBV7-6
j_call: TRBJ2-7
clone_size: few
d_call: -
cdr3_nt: TGTGCCAGCAGGGAGGGACAGAGCCACGAGCAGTACTTC
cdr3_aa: CASREGQSHEQYF

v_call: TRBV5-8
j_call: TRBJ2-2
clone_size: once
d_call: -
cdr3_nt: TGTGCCAGCAGCTTGGGTTGGGGAAGGAACACCGGGAAGCTGTTTTTT
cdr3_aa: CASSLGWGRNTGKLFF

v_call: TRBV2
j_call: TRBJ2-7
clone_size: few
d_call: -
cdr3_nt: TGTGCCAGCAGTCTCAAGGGGTACGAGCAGTACTTC
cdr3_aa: CASSLKGYEQYF

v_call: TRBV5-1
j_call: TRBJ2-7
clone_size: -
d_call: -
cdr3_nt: TGCGCCAGCAGCTGGCCCTCCGGGGGAGTTGGCTACGAGCAGTACTTC
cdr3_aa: CASSWPSGGVGYEQYF

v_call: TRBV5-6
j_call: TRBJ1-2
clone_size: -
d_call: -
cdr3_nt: TGTGCCAGCAGCTTGGTACGGACAGAATCTTATGGCTACACCTTC
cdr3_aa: CASSLVRTESYGYTF

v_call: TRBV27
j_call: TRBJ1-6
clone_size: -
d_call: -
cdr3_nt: TGTGCCAGCATGGCGGATCGGGGTTCGGCGTCACCCCTCCACTTT
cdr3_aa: CASMADRGSASPLHF

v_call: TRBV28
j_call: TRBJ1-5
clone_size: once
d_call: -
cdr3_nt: TGTGCCAGCAGCTTTGCCGGGTCTGGCAATCAGCCCCAGCATTTT
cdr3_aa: CASSFAGSGNQPQHF

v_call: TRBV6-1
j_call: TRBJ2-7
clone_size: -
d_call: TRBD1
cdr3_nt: TGTGCCACCTCCCTGGGACAGGGGGACGAGCAGTACTTC
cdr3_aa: CATSLGQGDEQYF

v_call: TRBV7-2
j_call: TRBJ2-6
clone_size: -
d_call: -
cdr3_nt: TGTGCCAGCAGCTTCCGGGACAGGGCCAACGTCCTGACTTTC
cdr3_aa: CASSFRDRANVLTF

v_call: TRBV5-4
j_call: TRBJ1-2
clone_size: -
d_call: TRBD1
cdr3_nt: TGTGCCAGCAGCGGCAGGGACAGGGAAATCTATGGCTACACCTTC
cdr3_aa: CASSGRDREIYGYTF

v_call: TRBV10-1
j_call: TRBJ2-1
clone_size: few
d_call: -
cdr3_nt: TGCGCCAGCAGTGAACTAGCCCTAAATGAGCAGTTCTTC
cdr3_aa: CASSELALNEQFF

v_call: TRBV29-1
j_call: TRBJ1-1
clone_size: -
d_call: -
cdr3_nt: TGCAGCGTTGAGTGGCACACTGAAGCTTTCTTT
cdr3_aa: CSVEWHTEAFF

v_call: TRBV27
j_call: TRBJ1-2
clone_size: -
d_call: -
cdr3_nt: TGTGCCAGCGGAGGGCGAGGGCTCAACTATGGCTACACCTTC
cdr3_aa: CASGGRGLNYGYTF

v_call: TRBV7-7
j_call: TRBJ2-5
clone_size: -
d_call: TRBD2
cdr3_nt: TGTGCCAGCAGCCTCGCTTTTTTGCGGGGGGGCCGAGAGACCCAGTACTTC
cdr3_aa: CASSLAFLRGGRETQYF

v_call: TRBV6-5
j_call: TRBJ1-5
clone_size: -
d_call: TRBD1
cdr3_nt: TGTGCCAGCAGAGTCAGACAGGGGGACAATCAGCCCCAGCATTTT
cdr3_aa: CASRVRQGDNQPQHF

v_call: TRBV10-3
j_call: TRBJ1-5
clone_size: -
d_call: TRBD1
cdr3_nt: TGTGCCATCAGTGATTCCAGGGGGCAGCCCCAGCATTTT
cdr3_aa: CAISDSRGQPQHF

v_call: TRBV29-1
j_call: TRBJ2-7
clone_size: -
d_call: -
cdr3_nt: TGCAGCGTGGCGGGAGCTCAGGGGATAAGGGAGCAGTACTTC
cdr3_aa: CSVAGAQGIREQYF

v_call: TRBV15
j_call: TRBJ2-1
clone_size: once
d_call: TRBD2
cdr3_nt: TGTGCCACCAATATAGGGAAAGGCGCGGCGGGAGTCCCCTACAATGAGCAGTTCTTC
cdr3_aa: CATNIGKGAAGVPYNEQFF

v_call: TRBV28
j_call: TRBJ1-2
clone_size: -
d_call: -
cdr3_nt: TGTGCCAGCACCTCAACCGGGGAGCCTAACTATGGCTACACCTTC
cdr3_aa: CASTSTGEPNYGYTF

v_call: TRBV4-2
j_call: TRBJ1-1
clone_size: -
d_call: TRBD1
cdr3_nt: TGTGCCAGCAGCCCCACACAGGGGCCTGAAGCTTTCTTT
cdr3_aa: CASSPTQGPEAFF

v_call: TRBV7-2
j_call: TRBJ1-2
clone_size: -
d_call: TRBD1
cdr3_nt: TGTGCCAGCAGCGATGGACAGGGAATAGGCTACACCTTC
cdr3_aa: CASSDGQGIGYTF

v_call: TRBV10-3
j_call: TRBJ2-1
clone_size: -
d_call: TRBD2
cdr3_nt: TGTGCCATCACCTTAGCGGGAGTTAGGAATGAGCAGTTCTTC
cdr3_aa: CAITLAGVRNEQFF

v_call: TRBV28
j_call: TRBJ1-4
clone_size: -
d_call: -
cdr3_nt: TGTGCCAGCAACGAACTAGTCAATGAAAAACTGTTTTTT
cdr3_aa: CASNELVNEKLFF

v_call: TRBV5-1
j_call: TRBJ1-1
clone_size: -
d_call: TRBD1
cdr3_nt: TGCGCCAGCAAGGGACAGGGTGTAAACACTGAAGCTTTCTTT
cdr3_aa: CASKGQGVNTEAFF

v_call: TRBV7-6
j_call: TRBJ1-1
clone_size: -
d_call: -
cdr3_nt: TGTGCCAGCAGCTTAGATCGGGGAGCAAACACTGAAGCTTTCTTT
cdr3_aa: CASSLDRGANTEAFF

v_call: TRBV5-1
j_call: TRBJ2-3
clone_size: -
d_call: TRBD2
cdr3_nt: TGCGCCAGCAGCTTGGGCGGGAGGCCCAGCACAGATACGCAGTATTTT
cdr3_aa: CASSLGGRPSTDTQYF

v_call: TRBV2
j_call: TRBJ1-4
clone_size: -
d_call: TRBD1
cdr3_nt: TGTGCCAGCACCCCTTCAGGGGGTGAAAAACTGTTTTTT
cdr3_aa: CASTPSGGEKLFF

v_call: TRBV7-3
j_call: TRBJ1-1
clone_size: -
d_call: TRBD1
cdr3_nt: TGTGCCAGCAGCTTAACGTTTAGGGGACAGGGGGAAAGGGACACTGAAGCTTTCTTT
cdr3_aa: CASSLTFRGQGERDTEAFF

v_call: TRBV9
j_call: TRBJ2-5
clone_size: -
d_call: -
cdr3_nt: TGTGCCAGCAGCGTCGCCGGTAGCCTGGAGACCCAGTACTTC
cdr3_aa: CASSVAGSLETQYF

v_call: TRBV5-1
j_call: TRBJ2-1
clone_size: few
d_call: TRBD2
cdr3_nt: TGCGCCAGCAGCTTGGCGGGGGGTCCGAACAATGAGCAGTTCTTC
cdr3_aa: CASSLAGGPNNEQFF

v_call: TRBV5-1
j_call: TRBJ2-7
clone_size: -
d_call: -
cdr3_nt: TGCGCCAGCAGCTTCGAGTACGAGCAGTACTTC
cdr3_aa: CASSFEYEQYF

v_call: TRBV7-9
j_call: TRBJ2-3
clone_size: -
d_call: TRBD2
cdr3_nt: TGTGCCAGCAGCTACCCAAGAGGCGGGGGGGCTGATACGCAGTATTTT
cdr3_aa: CASSYPRGGGADTQYF

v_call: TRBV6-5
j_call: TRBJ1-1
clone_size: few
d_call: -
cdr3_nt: TGTGCCAGCAGTTATAACGGGGGAATGAACACTGAAGCTTTCTTT
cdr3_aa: CASSYNGGMNTEAFF

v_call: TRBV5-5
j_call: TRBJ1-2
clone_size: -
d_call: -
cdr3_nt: TGTGCCAGCAGCTTTGACTTGATTGGCTACACCTTC
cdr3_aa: CASSFDLIGYTF

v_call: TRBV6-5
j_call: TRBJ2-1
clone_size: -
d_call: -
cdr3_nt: TGTGCCAGCAGTTACTCGATAGTCCACTCCTACAATGAGCAGTTCTTC
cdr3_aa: CASSYSIVHSYNEQFF

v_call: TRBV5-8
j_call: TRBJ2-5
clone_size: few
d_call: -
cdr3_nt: TGTGCCAGCAGCTATCCAGGGGGGACGGAGACCCAGTACTTC
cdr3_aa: CASSYPGGTETQYF

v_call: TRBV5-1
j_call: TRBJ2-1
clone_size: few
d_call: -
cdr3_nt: TGCGCCAGCAGCTTGTCGGGGAGGTGGTCCTACAATGAGCAGTTCTTC
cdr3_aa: CASSLSGRWSYNEQFF